This note documents a single T cell receptor (beta chain) sequence. The target antigen is unknown. The data were taken from a study of T cells in localized non-small cell lung cancer. This CDR3 comprises 14 residues. Germline V gene lookup returns CDR1 ENHRY and CDR2 SYGVKD. The germline V and J ends were trimmed by 2 bases and 4 bases, with 10 bases remaining between them. Generated by immunoSEQ multiplex PCR, the TCRdb table keeps only in-frame clones and is missing some. The profile shows 45,000 to 60,000 clones, roughly four fifths of them singletons. Study-level results: Sequencing involved a lone tumor region, leaving heterogeneity possible.

Here the sequenced sample was peripheral blood, taken before any cancer treatment. The J gene is TRBJ2-3, the V gene TRBV10-3; D remains ambiguous. The receptor was derived from a female donor at least 60 years old with stage II squamous cell lung carcinoma. The CDR3 sequence is CAISEGQSPDTQYF. The CDR3 DNA sequence: TGTGCCATCAGTGAGGGTCAGTCCCCAGATACGCAGTATTTT.